What follows is one TCR beta chain and its context. Its antigen remains unknown. This specimen includes other DNA sequences encoding the same CDR3. This entry comes from a study of siplizumab effects on memory and regulatory T cells. Regarding the study as a whole: Significantly reduced by siplizumab was the cumulative frequency of alloreactive sequences, namely those traceable to unstimulated CD4+ memory cells. Of the proliferating CD4+ or CD8+ clones, roughly 80-97% lacked a naive or memory phenotype that could be assigned.

Profiled with immunoSEQ multiplex PCR; TCRdb holds only in-frame clones, not every one. The sample has about 100,000 clones; approximately 94% are singletons. Sequenced input: non-Treg CD4+ T cells sorted from blood. This TCR was recovered from a human donor in good health.

CDR3 amino acids: CASSLGLAVYNEQFF. The DNA of the CDR3 is TGTGCCAGCAGCCTCGGACTAGCGGTGTACAATGAGCAGTTCTTC. The chain joins TRBV7-9 to TRBJ2-1; 10 bases align to TRBD2. This CDR3 has 15 residues. Per the germline V gene, CDR1 is SEHNR and CDR2 is FQNEAQ (reference sequence). The V and J ends lost 5 bases and 4 bases, in that order; junction bases with no gene match: 5.